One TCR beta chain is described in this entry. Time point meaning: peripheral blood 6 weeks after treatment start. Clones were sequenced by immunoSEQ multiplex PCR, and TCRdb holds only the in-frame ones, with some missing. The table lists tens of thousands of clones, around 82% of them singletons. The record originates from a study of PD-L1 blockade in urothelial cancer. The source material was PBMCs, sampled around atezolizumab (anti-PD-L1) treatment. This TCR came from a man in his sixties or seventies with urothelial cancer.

DNA for the CDR3: TGCGCCAGCCAAAAGGAGAGGGGGCTTAACTATGGCTACACCTTC. Translating it yields CASQKERGLNYGYTF. The chain recombines TRBV5-1 with TRBJ1-2, with 7 bases that match TRBD1. Trimming at V came to 7 bases and at J to 1 base, leaving 10 bases not matched to a gene. Germline-derived CDR1 and CDR2 are SGHRS and YFSETQ. The CDR3 totals 15 residues.